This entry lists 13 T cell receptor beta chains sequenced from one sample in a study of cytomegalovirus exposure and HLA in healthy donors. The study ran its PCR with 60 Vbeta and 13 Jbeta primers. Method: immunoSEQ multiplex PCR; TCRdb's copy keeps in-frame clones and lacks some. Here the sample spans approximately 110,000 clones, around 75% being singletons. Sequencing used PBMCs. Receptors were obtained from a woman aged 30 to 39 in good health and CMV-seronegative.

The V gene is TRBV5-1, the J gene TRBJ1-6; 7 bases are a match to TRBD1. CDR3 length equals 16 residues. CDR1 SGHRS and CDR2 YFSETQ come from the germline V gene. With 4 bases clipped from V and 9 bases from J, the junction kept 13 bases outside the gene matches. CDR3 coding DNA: TGCGCCAGCAGCCGTTCGGGAGGGGGCGCGGGTTCACCCCTCCACTTT. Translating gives CASSRSGGGAGSPLHF.

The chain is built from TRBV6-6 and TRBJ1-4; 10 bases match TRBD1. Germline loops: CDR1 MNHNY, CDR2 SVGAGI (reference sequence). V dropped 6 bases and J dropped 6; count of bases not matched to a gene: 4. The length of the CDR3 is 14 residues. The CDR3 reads CASSMGQGYEKLFF. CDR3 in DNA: TGTGCCAGCAGCATGGGACAGGGGTATGAAAAACTGTTTTTT.

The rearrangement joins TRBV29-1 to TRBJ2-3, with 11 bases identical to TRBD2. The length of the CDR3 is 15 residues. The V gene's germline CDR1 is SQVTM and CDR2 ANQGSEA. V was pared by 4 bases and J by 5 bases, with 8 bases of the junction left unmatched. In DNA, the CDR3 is TGCAGCGTTGGAGGACTAGCGGGCGGGGAAGATACGCAGTATTTT. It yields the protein CSVGGLAGGEDTQYF.

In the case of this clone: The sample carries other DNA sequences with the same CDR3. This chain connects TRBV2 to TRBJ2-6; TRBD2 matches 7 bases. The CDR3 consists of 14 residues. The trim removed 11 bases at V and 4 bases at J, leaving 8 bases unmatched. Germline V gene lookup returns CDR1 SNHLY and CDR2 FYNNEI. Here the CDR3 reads CAPGGGSGANVLTF. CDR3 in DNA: TGTGCCCCGGGGGGAGGGTCGGGGGCCAACGTCCTGACTTTC.

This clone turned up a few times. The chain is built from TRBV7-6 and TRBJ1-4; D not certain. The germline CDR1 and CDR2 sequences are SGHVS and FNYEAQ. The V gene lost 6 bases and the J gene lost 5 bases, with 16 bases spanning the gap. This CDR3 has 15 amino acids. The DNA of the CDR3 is TGTGCCAGCAGTTCTGGCTCCATCCAAAATGAAAAACTGTTTTTT. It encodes CASSSGSIQNEKLFF.

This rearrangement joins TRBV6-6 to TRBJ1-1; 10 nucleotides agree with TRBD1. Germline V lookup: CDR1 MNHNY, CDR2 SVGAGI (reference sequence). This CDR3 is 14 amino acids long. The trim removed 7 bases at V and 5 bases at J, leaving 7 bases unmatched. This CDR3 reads CASNTPDRGTEAFF. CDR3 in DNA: TGTGCCAGCAATACCCCGGACAGGGGGACTGAAGCTTTCTTT.

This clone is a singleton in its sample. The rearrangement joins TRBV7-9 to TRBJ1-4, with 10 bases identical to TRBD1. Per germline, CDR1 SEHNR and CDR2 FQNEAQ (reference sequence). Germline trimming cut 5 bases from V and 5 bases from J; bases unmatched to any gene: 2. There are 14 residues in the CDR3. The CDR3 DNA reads TGTGCCAGCAGCGCGGGACAGGGGAATGAAAAACTGTTTTTT. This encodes CASSAGQGNEKLFF.

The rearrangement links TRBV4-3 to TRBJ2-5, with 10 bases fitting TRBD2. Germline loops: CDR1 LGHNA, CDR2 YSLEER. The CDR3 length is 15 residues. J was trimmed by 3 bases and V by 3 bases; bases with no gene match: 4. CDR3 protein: CASSQELAGEETQYF. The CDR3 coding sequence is TGCGCCAGCAGCCAGGAGCTAGCGGGGGAAGAGACCCAGTACTTC.

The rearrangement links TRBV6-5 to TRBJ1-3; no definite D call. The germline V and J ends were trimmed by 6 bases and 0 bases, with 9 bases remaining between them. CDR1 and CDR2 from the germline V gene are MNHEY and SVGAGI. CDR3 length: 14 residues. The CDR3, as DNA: TGTGCCAGCAGGCGACTGAGCTCTGGAAACACCATATATTTT. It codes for CASRRLSSGNTIYF.

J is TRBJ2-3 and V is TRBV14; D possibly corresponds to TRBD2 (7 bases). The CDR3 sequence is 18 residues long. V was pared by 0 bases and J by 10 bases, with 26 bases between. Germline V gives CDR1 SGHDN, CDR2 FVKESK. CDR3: CASSQERTAGASRSAQYF. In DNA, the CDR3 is TGTGCCAGCAGCCAAGAGAGGACGGCGGGGGCCTCTCGATCGGCGCAGTATTTT.

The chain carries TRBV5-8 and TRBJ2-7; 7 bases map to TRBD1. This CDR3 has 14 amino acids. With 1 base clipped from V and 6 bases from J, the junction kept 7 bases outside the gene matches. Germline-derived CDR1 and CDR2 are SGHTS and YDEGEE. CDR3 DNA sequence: TGTGCCAGCAGCTTGAGACAGGGAGACGCCGAGCAGTACTTC. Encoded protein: CASSLRQGDAEQYF. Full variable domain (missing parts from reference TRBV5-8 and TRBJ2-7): EAGVTQSPTHLIKTRGQQATLRCSPISGHTSVYWYQQALGLGLQFLLWYDEGEERNRGNFPPRFSGRQFPNYSSELNVNALELEDSALYLCASSLRQGDAEQYFGPGTRLTVT.

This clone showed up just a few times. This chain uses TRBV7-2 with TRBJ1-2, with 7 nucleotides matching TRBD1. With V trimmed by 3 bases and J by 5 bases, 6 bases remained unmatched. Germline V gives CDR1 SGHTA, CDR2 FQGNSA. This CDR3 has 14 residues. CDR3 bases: TGTGCCAGCAGCTTGGGTACAGGGGAGTATGGCTACACCTTC. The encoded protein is CASSLGTGEYGYTF.

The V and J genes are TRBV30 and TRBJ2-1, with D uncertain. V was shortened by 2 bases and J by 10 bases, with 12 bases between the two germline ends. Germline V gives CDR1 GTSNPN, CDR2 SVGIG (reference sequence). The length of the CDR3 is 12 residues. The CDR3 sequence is CAWSKQFGEQFF. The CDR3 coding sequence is TGTGCCTGGAGTAAGCAATTCGGGGAGCAGTTCTTC.